This entry lists 16 T cell receptor beta chains sequenced from one sample in a study of T cell responses to AZD1222 COVID-19 vaccine (dated by TCRdb to the early 2020s). The library came from the immunoSEQ multiplex PCR assay. TCRdb retrieved this table from immuneACCESS and kept in-frame rearrangements only. Not all clones are present; in checked studies, unresolved V genes account for under half, and no reason is known for the remainder. For this sample the table gives approximately 100,000 clones, of which 93% were detected only once. The ten most abundant clones make up more than 4% of the sample. The time point label of this sample denotes: baseline before first vaccination. Sequences were derived from peripheral blood, sampled on day 0 of AZD1222 vaccination. The receptors come from an adult in good health.

This chain uses TRBV6-5 with TRBJ1-3, with D maybe TRBD1 (5 bases). CDR3 length: 16 residues. V was cut by 4 bases and J by 1 base, with 14 bases left in between. Germline V gives CDR1 MNHEY, CDR2 SVGAGI. DNA of the CDR3: TGTGCCAGCAGTTGGGGCCTAGCAACTTCTGGAAACACCATATATTTT. This translates into CASSWGLATSGNTIYF.

V gene TRBV18 combines with J gene TRBJ2-3, with 9 bases that match TRBD1. Germline assignment: CDR1 KGHSH and CDR2 LQKENI. The trim removed 2 bases at V and 6 bases at J, leaving 9 bases unmatched. The CDR3 extends over 16 amino acids. The CDR3 loop is CASSPSQDRGMDTQYF. DNA of the CDR3: TGTGCCAGCTCACCATCCCAGGACAGGGGAATGGATACGCAGTATTTT.

V and J are TRBV2 and TRBJ2-1; 10 positions match TRBD2. Germline CDR1 is SNHLY and CDR2 is FYNNEI. V was pared by 9 bases and J by 5 bases, with 7 bases of the junction left unmatched. The CDR3 is made up of 14 amino acids. The CDR3 DNA reads TGTGCCAGTCCCGGGACTAGCGCTAACAATGAGCAGTTCTTC. Its translation is CASPGTSANNEQFF.

This rearrangement joins TRBV11-3 to TRBJ1-1; tentatively, D is TRBD1 (5 bases). The length of the CDR3 is 14 residues. Germline V gives CDR1 SGHNT, CDR2 YENEEA. V lost 5 bases to trimming and J lost 1 base, with 11 bases between them. In DNA form, the CDR3 reads TGTGCCAGCAGCCTCTTGACAGCGAACACTGAAGCTTTCTTT. This sequence encodes CASSLLTANTEAFF. Filled out from reference TRBV11-3 and TRBJ1-1, the complete variable domain reads EAGVVQSPRYKIIEKKQPVAFWCNPISGHNTLYWYLQNLGQGPELLIRYENEEAVDDSQLPKDRFSAERLKGVDSTLKIQPAELGDSAVYLCASSLLTANTEAFFGQGTRLTVV.

CDR3 residues: CASSYVGDYEQYF. For the CDR3, the DNA is TGTGCCAGCAGTTACGTTGGGGATTACGAGCAGTACTTC. This chain uses TRBV6-6 with TRBJ2-7; D gene uncertain. The CDR3 length is 13 residues. The ends were cut back, 2 bases at V and 4 bases at J, with 9 bases in the middle. The germline V gene encodes CDR1 MNHNY and CDR2 SVGAGI (reference sequence).

The chain couples TRBV5-4 to TRBJ2-1; D is perhaps TRBD1 (5 bases). In germline, CDR1 is SGHNT, CDR2 YYREEE (reference sequence). The CDR3 totals 14 residues. Trimming removed 3 bases at V and 5 bases at J, with 12 bases between. The CDR3 sequence: CASSSLQGNNEQFF. The CDR3 DNA sequence: TGTGCCAGCAGCTCCCTCCAGGGCAACAATGAGCAGTTCTTC.

The J gene is TRBJ1-5, the V gene TRBV28, with TRBD1 identical over 9 bases. This CDR3 is built from 17 residues. Trimming cost V 6 bases and J 0 bases; bases outside gene matches: 9. From germline, CDR1 is MDHEN and CDR2 SYDVKM. CDR3 sequence: CASSRATGGDSNQPQHF. CDR3 DNA sequence: TGTGCCAGCAGCCGTGCTACAGGGGGCGATAGCAATCAGCCCCAGCATTTT.

The V gene is TRBV3-1 (or the pseudogene TRBV3-2), the J gene TRBJ2-7; the D gene is possibly TRBD2 (6 bases). Trimming shortened V by 4 bases and J by 2 bases, and 9 bases separated the two germline ends. CDR1 is LGHDT and CDR2 is YNNKEL in the germline V gene (reference sequence). The CDR3 loop spans 13 amino acids. The CDR3: CASSPRGTYEQYF. DNA of the CDR3: TGTGCCAGCAGCCCCCGGGGGACCTACGAGCAGTACTTC.

V and J are TRBV5-1 and TRBJ2-5; unclear D gene. Trimming took off 0 bases at V and 2 bases at J, with 8 bases between the two ends. Looked up from germline, CDR1 is SGHRS and CDR2 is YFSETQ. The CDR3 is 14 amino acids. The CDR3 is CASSLEHDQETQYF. CDR3 in DNA: TGCGCCAGCAGCTTGGAGCACGATCAAGAGACCCAGTACTTC. The full variable domain, rest sourced from reference TRBV5-1 and TRBJ2-5, is KAGVTQTPRYLIKTRGQQVTLSCSPISGHRSVSWYQQTPGQGLQFLFEYFSETQRNKGNFPGRFSGRQFSNSRSEMNVSTLELGDSALYLCASSLEHDQETQYFGPGTRLLVL.

The chain joins TRBV11-2 to TRBJ2-5; 9 bases agree with TRBD2. Germline V gene lookup returns CDR1 SGHAT and CDR2 FQNNGV. The CDR3 loop spans 16 amino acids. J gave up 4 bases and V 5 bases, and 11 bases lay outside the gene matches. For the CDR3, the DNA is TGTGCCAGCAGCCCCCGTCGGGCTAGCGGGACAGAGACCCAGTACTTC. Translated, it gives CASSPRRASGTETQYF. The full variable domain, its missing parts supplied by reference TRBV11-2 and TRBJ2-5, is EAGVAQSPRYKIIEKRQSVAFWCNPISGHATLYWYQQILGQGPKLLIQFQNNGVVDDSQLPKDRFSAERLKGVDSTLKIQPAKLEDSAVYLCASSPRRASGTETQYFGPGTRLLVL.

The CDR3 coding sequence is TGTGCCAGCAGTTTTGGGAGAGCAGATACGCAGTATTTT. Amino acid sequence: CASSFGRADTQYF. The gene calls are TRBV12-3 or TRBV12-4 and TRBJ2-3, with D possibly being TRBD2 (5 bases). The CDR3 length is 13 residues. Between the trimmed V and J ends, which lost 3 bases and 4 bases, there was a span of 8 bases.

J is TRBJ1-5 and V is TRBV7-8, with D unclear. V lost 1 base, J lost 8 bases, and 12 bases lay in between. Germline CDR1 and CDR2: SGHVS and FQNEAQ. This CDR3 has 14 residues. The DNA of the CDR3 is TGTGCCAGCAGCTTAGGGACCACTCTGGAGCCCCAGCATTTT. This translates into CASSLGTTLEPQHF.

The chain joins TRBV6-5 to TRBJ1-3; D is possibly TRBD1 (5 bases). From germline, CDR1 is MNHEY and CDR2 SVGAGI. The CDR3 is 14 residues long. Trimming cost V 2 bases and J 0 bases, with 5 bases left between them. This chain's CDR3 is CASSYGGSGNTIYF. The DNA of the CDR3 is TGTGCCAGCAGTTACGGGGGCTCTGGAAACACCATATATTTT.

The chain links TRBV7-2 to TRBJ2-7, with no clear D. Germline CDR1 and CDR2: SGHTA and FQGNSA. The CDR3 runs 14 residues. The V gene lost 1 base and the J gene lost 2 bases, with 9 bases spanning the gap. The DNA of the CDR3 is TGTGCCAGCAGCTTAGTTCAGTCTACCTACGAGCAGTACTTC. Residues: CASSLVQSTYEQYF.

The rearrangement uses TRBV11-2 and TRBJ1-1; no definite D call. Germline values: CDR1 SGHAT, CDR2 FQNNGV. The CDR3 extends over 13 amino acids. V lost 5 bases and J lost 5, with 12 bases in between. The CDR3 spells CASSPGRRTEAFF. CDR3 nucleotide sequence: TGTGCCAGCAGCCCCGGGCGTCGAACTGAAGCTTTCTTT.

The CDR3 DNA follows: TGTGCCAGCAGTTTAATCTCAGGTTTTGGCTACACCTTC. Its translation: CASSLISGFGYTF. The gene calls are TRBV12-3 or TRBV12-4 and TRBJ1-2; D is uncertain. The CDR3 runs 13 residues. The V end was cut by 2 bases, the J end by 7 bases, with 11 bases between.